This T cell receptor (beta chain) was sequenced for a study of T cell responses to AZD1222 COVID-19 vaccine. The CDR3 has 12 residues. The ends lost 7 bases at V and 10 bases at J; junction bases unmatched: 9. Germline CDR1 reads LNHDA; CDR2 reads SQIVND (reference sequence). TCRdb's copy holds only in-frame clones and misses some; the assay was immunoSEQ multiplex PCR. The sample includes 100,000 or so clones, approximately 89% seen only once; the top ten take 44%. The chain carries TRBV19 and TRBJ1-2; TRBD1 aligns across 7 bases. The TCR was taken from an adult who received the AZD1222 COVID-19 vaccine. Sequenced here: peripheral blood, sampled 28 days after the second AZD1222 dose. The CDR3 DNA reads as TGTGCCAGTACCGACGACGGGACAGTCTACACCTTC. Amino acid sequence: CASTDDGTVYTF.